The 29 T cell receptor beta chains reported below all come from one sample, sequenced in a study of blood T cell repertoires in COVID-19. The protocol was immunoSEQ multiplex PCR, while the TCRdb copy is restricted to in-frame clones and leaves out a portion. The repertoire holds fewer than 250,000 clones, roughly four fifths seen once, with 4% to 5% in the top ten. What was sequenced was peripheral blood. These receptor sequences come from a woman aged 70-85 years with acute or convalescent COVID-19.

The chain recombines TRBV3-1 (or the pseudogene TRBV3-2) with TRBJ1-4; D gene unclear. The ends were cut back, 1 base at V and 11 bases at J, with 8 bases in the middle. From germline, CDR1 is LGHDT and CDR2 YNNKEL (reference sequence). This CDR3 spans 12 amino acids. CDR3 DNA sequence: TGTGCCAGCAGCCAAGTCTCGCGGAAACTGTTTTTT. Its translation is CASSQVSRKLFF.

The chain couples TRBV30 to TRBJ1-1; the D gene is possibly TRBD1 (6 bases). This CDR3 is built from 12 residues. The V gene's germline CDR1 is GTSNPN and CDR2 SVGIG (reference sequence). V lost 5 bases and J lost 0, with 7 bases in between. CDR3 sequence reads: CAWGDMNTEAFF. The CDR3 coding sequence is TGTGCCTGGGGGGACATGAACACTGAAGCTTTCTTT. The full variable domain, rest sourced from reference TRBV30 and TRBJ1-1, is SQTIHQWPATLVQPVGSPLSLECTVEGTSNPNLYWYRQAAGRGLQLLFYSVGIGQISSEVPQNLSASRPQDRQFILSSKKLLLSDSGFYLCAWGDMNTEAFFGQGTRLTVV.

The chain uses TRBV6-5 and TRBJ2-5; TRBD2 aligns across 8 bases. Trimming cost V 7 bases and J 5 bases; bases outside gene matches: 6. Germline loops: CDR1 MNHEY, CDR2 SVGAGI. The CDR3 contains 13 residues. CDR3 in DNA: TGTGCCAGCATCAGACAGCGGGGGGAGACCCAGTACTTC. This gives the protein CASIRQRGETQYF.

This clone was recorded a few times. The chain links TRBV7-2 to TRBJ1-3; D is unclear. V shed 0 bases and J shed 4 bases, with 13 bases lying between them. The CDR3 has 16 residues. Germline V gene sequence: CDR1 SGHTA, CDR2 FQGNSA. DNA of the CDR3: TGTGCCAGCAGCTTAGCGATGGCAGGCGCCGGAAACACCATATATTTT. Encoded protein: CASSLAMAGAGNTIYF.

This clone was detected once. The chain employs TRBV29-1 and TRBJ2-1; 8 positions match TRBD1. V dropped 6 bases and J dropped 3; count of bases not matched to a gene: 7. CDR3 length: 14 residues. Germline V gene data show CDR1 as SQVTM and CDR2 as ANQGSEA. In nucleotides, the CDR3 is TGCAGCGTCGTGGACAGGGCGTTCTACAATGAGCAGTTCTTC. Encoded protein: CSVVDRAFYNEQFF.

The rearrangement links TRBV6-5 to TRBJ1-2; a possible D gene is TRBD1 (5 bases). Germline V lookup: CDR1 MNHEY, CDR2 SVGAGI. V was clipped by 3 bases and J by 5 bases, with 10 bases between them. This CDR3 region has 13 residues. CDR3 protein: CASSYGREYGYTF. For the CDR3, the DNA is TGTGCCAGCAGTTATGGCAGGGAATATGGCTACACCTTC.

This clone was seen just once. V gene TRBV12-3 or TRBV12-4 combines with J gene TRBJ1-1; TRBD1 might be the D (5 bases). V lost 7 bases and J 7 bases, leaving 16 bases between the germline ends. This CDR3 region has 13 residues. CDR3 coding DNA: TGTGCCAGCACCCTACGGCGGACAAATGAAGCTTTCTTT. Translated, it gives CASTLRRTNEAFF.

The chain recombines TRBV28 with TRBJ1-2; TRBD1 is a possible D gene (6 bases). Per the germline V gene, CDR1 is MDHEN and CDR2 is SYDVKM. V shed 3 bases and J shed 9 bases, with 20 bases lying between them. The CDR3 has 15 residues. CDR3: CASSLGTPNQKSYTF. DNA of the CDR3: TGTGCCAGCAGTTTGGGGACACCCAACCAAAAAAGCTACACCTTC.

V and J are TRBV19 and TRBJ1-2; TRBD1 aligns across 8 bases. Unmatched junction bases numbered 5, after V lost 3 bases and J lost 2 bases. Germline V gene lookup returns CDR1 LNHDA and CDR2 SQIVND (reference sequence). The CDR3 loop spans 15 amino acids. The CDR3 is CASSMRDRPNYGYTF. CDR3 coding DNA: TGTGCCAGTAGTATGAGGGACAGGCCGAACTATGGCTACACCTTC.

The J gene is TRBJ2-1, the V gene TRBV7-2; the D gene is possibly TRBD2 (5 bases). The CDR3 spans 14 residues. Germline lookup yields CDR1 SGHTA and CDR2 FQGNSA. V was clipped by 5 bases and J by 3 bases, with 11 bases between them. The CDR3 loop reads CASSPLGVYNEQFF. The CDR3 coding sequence is TGTGCCAGCAGCCCGCTGGGAGTCTACAATGAGCAGTTCTTC.

V gene TRBV10-3 combines with J gene TRBJ1-1, with 7 bases aligning to TRBD1. Germline CDR1 ENHRY, CDR2 SYGVKD. The CDR3 has 14 residues. Trimming removed 6 bases from V and 0 bases from J; junction bases left unmatched: 4. Written as DNA, the CDR3 is TGTGCCATCAGGGGACAGCGGATGAACACTGAAGCTTTCTTT. This translates into CAIRGQRMNTEAFF.

The chain couples TRBV6-6 to TRBJ2-3; 14 nucleotides line up with TRBD2. This CDR3 has 16 residues. V gave up 5 bases and J gave up 5 bases; unmatched junction bases: 6. The germline V gene has CDR1 MNHNY and CDR2 SVGAGI (reference sequence). CDR3 sequence: CASSRLGLAGGDTQYF. The CDR3 DNA reads TGTGCCAGCAGTCGACTTGGACTAGCGGGGGGAGATACGCAGTATTTT.

This clone was observed many times. This chain connects TRBV10-3 to TRBJ1-1; D is unresolved. Trimming removed 4 bases from V and 8 bases from J, with 11 bases in between. Germline CDR1 and CDR2: ENHRY and SYGVKD. The CDR3 spans 12 residues. CDR3 protein: CAISAASEEAFF. The DNA for the CDR3 is TGTGCCATCAGTGCTGCCTCCGAGGAAGCTTTCTTT.

This sequence joins TRBV6-5 and TRBJ2-1; possible D gene TRBD2, 5 bases. Trimming stripped 8 bases from V and 4 bases from J, with 9 bases between. CDR1 and CDR2 from the germline V gene are MNHEY and SVGAGI. The CDR3 sequence is 12 residues long. CDR3: CASVRGYNEQFF. The CDR3 nucleotides read TGTGCCAGCGTTCGGGGATACAATGAGCAGTTCTTC.

About this clone itself: This same CDR3 is encoded by further DNA sequences in the sample. This chain connects TRBV5-1 to TRBJ1-1; 8 bases match TRBD1. Germline CDR1 is SGHRS and CDR2 is YFSETQ. The ends lost 3 bases at V and 1 base at J; junction bases unmatched: 5. This CDR3 contains 15 residues. CDR3 sequence reads: CASSSSGTGNTEAFF. CDR3 DNA: TGCGCCAGCAGCTCTTCCGGGACAGGGAACACTGAAGCTTTCTTT.

The CDR3 protein is CASSWITGGLVGKTHQETQYF. The DNA for the CDR3 is TGTGCCAGCAGTTGGATTACAGGTGGGTTGGTGGGGAAAACCCACCAAGAGACCCAGTACTTC. V usage is TRBV11-2 and J usage is TRBJ2-5; perhaps TRBD1 as D (5 bases). Germline CDR1 reads SGHAT; CDR2 reads FQNNGV. The germline V and J ends were trimmed by 6 bases and 0 bases, with 32 bases remaining between them. The CDR3 consists of 21 residues.

This chain uses TRBV6-5 with TRBJ2-3; 8 bases align to TRBD1. CDR3 length equals 14 residues. The ends lost 6 bases at V and 2 bases at J; junction bases unmatched: 4. Germline CDR1 reads MNHEY; CDR2 reads SVGAGI. This CDR3 reads CASSRDRNTDTQYF. In DNA, the CDR3 is TGTGCCAGCAGCAGGGACAGGAACACAGATACGCAGTATTTT.

The chain has TRBV9 and TRBJ2-7; D not resolved. The germline V gene has CDR1 SGDLS and CDR2 YYNGEE. The CDR3 length is 14 residues. The ends were cut back, 0 bases at V and 2 bases at J, with 9 bases in the middle. CDR3 coding DNA: TGTGCCAGCAGCGTAGAACAGTCTACCTACGAGCAGTACTTC. This translates into CASSVEQSTYEQYF.

The rearrangement uses TRBV24-1 and TRBJ2-5; D may be TRBD1 (8 bases). Deletions cut 3 bases from V and 6 bases from J, with 31 bases between. CDR1 and CDR2 (germline): KGHDR, SFDVKD. This CDR3 contains 20 residues. The CDR3 spells CATSDPQGANGARGAKTQYF. Here the CDR3 DNA reads TGTGCCACCAGTGATCCGCAGGGGGCGAATGGGGCACGGGGGGCGAAGACCCAGTACTTC.

This clone occurred once. V gene TRBV5-4 combines with J gene TRBJ2-7; TRBD2 might be the D (5 bases). In germline, CDR1 is SGHNT, CDR2 YYREEE (reference sequence). V was shortened by 4 bases and J by 1 base, with 12 bases between the two germline ends. The CDR3 has 14 amino acids. CDR3 DNA sequence: TGTGCCAGCAGCGCCGGACTGCCATCCTACGAGCAGTACTTC. Its protein product is CASSAGLPSYEQYF. The complete variable domain, with remaining parts taken from reference TRBV5-4 and TRBJ2-7, reads ETGVTQSPTHLIKTRGQQVTLRCSSQSGHNTVSWYQQALGQGPQFIFQYYREEENGRGNFPPRFSGLQFPNYSSELNVNALELDDSALYLCASSAGLPSYEQYFGPGTRLTVT.

The rearrangement links TRBV7-2 to TRBJ2-3, with 8 bases aligning to TRBD2. The CDR3 spans 15 residues. Germline values: CDR1 SGHTA, CDR2 FQGNSA. Losses at the gene ends were 2 bases for V and 5 bases for J; bases not matched to a gene: 6. CDR3 sequence: CASSLNRGGIDTQYF. The CDR3 bases are TGTGCCAGCAGCTTAAACCGGGGGGGCATAGATACGCAGTATTTT.

The genes are TRBV7-2 and TRBJ1-2; a possible D gene is TRBD1 (6 bases). Germline CDR1 reads SGHTA; CDR2 reads FQGNSA. The V end was cut by 5 bases, the J end by 4 bases, with 11 bases between. The length of the CDR3 is 13 residues. CDR3: CASSPTGSYGYTF. The CDR3 region has the DNA TGTGCCAGCAGCCCGACAGGCAGCTATGGCTACACCTTC.

The rearrangement links TRBV6-5 to TRBJ1-2; D might be TRBD1 (5 bases). The CDR3 has 14 amino acids. The germline CDR1 and CDR2 sequences are MNHEY and SVGAGI. Trimming cost V 10 bases and J 2 bases, with 17 bases left between them. DNA for the CDR3: TGTGCCACTTCCACGGGGGTTCAAAACTATGGCTACACCTTC. Translated, it gives CATSTGVQNYGYTF.

The chain has TRBV30 and TRBJ1-1; D uncertain. V was cut by 0 bases and J by 0 bases, with 8 bases left in between. The length of the CDR3 is 14 residues. Germline-derived CDR1 and CDR2 are GTSNPN and SVGIG (reference sequence). CDR3 nucleotides: TGTGCCTGGAGTGTTTCACTTATGAACACTGAAGCTTTCTTT. This gives the protein CAWSVSLMNTEAFF.

The chain is built from TRBV27 and TRBJ1-1; perhaps TRBD1 as D (6 bases). CDR3 length: 14 residues. V lost 2 bases to trimming and J lost 5 bases, with 12 bases between them. The V gene's germline CDR1 is MNHEY and CDR2 SMNVEV (reference sequence). The CDR3 bases are TGTGCCAGCAGTTTACACAGGGATGGAACTGAAGCTTTCTTT. This translates into CASSLHRDGTEAFF.

CDR3 sequence (DNA): TGTGCCAGCAGCTTAGGTGGGGGGATGACGAACACTGAAGCTTTCTTT. Its translation is CASSLGGGMTNTEAFF. The genes are TRBV11-1 and TRBJ1-1, with TRBD1 as a possible D gene (5 bases). The CDR3 sequence is 16 residues long. CDR1 and CDR2 from the germline V gene are SGHAT and FQDESV (reference sequence). V gave up 1 base and J gave up 1 base, with 13 bases separating them.

The rearrangement uses TRBV9 and TRBJ2-2; D is perhaps TRBD1 (6 bases). Germline V gene lookup returns CDR1 SGDLS and CDR2 YYNGEE. V lost 3 bases, J lost 1 base, and 10 bases lay in between. This CDR3 has 15 amino acids. The CDR3 loop is CASSAGTQNTGELFF. The CDR3 DNA reads TGTGCCAGCAGCGCCGGGACACAGAACACCGGGGAGCTGTTTTTT.

The rearrangement uses TRBV4-2 and TRBJ2-7; 11 nucleotides agree with TRBD2. Germline V CDR1 and CDR2: LGHNA, YNFKEQ. V dropped 2 bases and J dropped 3; count of bases not matched to a gene: 3. The CDR3 is 15 amino acids. CDR3 sequence reads: CASSQLAGGRYEQYF. CDR3 DNA: TGTGCCAGCAGCCAACTAGCGGGGGGCCGCTACGAGCAGTACTTC.

This clone was detected only once. This CDR3 is also generated by other DNA sequences in the sample. The genes are TRBV19 and TRBJ2-5; 9 bases match TRBD1. The CDR3 length is 14 residues. Germline CDR1 LNHDA, CDR2 SQIVND (reference sequence). Losses at the gene ends were 3 bases for V and 5 bases for J; bases not matched to a gene: 4. The CDR3 sequence is CASSITGGAETQYF. The CDR3 coding sequence is TGTGCCAGTAGTATTACAGGGGGCGCGGAGACCCAGTACTTC.